This T cell receptor beta chain is from a study of OX40 agonist ivuxolimab in advanced cancers. Details on this clone: What it binds is not known.

Study-level findings and limits: At doses 0.1 to 3.0 mg/kg, CD4+ and CD8+ clones expanded.

Using immunoSEQ multiplex PCR, the repertoire was profiled, and TCRdb retains in-frame clones only, with some absent. The repertoire has 25,000 to 30,000 clones, around 90% of them found once; the top ten carry over 7.5%. The CDR3 consists of 12 residues. Trimming cost V 9 bases and J 6 bases; bases outside gene matches: 6. Germline V CDR1 and CDR2: SEHNR, FQNEAQ (reference sequence). The V and J genes are TRBV7-9 and TRBJ2-7; 9 bases match TRBD1. The source was CD4+ or CD8+ T cells sorted from blood, collected in a trial of the OX40 agonist ivuxolimab. This clonotype was sampled from an adult with an advanced solid tumor such as melanoma, head and neck, liver or kidney cancer. CDR3 coding DNA: TGTGCCAGTAGACAGGGGGGAGGCGAGCAGTACTTC. Translated, it gives CASRQGGGEQYF.